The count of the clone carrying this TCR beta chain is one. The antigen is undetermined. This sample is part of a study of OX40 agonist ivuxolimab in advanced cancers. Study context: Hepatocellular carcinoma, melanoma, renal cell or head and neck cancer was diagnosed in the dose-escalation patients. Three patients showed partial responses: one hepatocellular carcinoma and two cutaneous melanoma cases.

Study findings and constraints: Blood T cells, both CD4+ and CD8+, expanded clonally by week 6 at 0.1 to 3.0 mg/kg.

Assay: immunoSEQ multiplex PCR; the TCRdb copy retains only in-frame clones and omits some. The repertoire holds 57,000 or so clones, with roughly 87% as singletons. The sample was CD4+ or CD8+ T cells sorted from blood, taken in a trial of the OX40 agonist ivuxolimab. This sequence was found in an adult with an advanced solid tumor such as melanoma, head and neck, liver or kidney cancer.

CDR3 residues: CASKGQGAQGQPQHF. The CDR3 bases are TGTGCCAGCAAGGGACAGGGGGCGCAAGGTCAGCCCCAGCATTTT. This chain connects TRBV2 to TRBJ1-5; 12 bases line up with TRBD1. J was trimmed by 6 bases and V by 7 bases; bases with no gene match: 7. From germline, CDR1 is SNHLY and CDR2 FYNNEI. This CDR3 is built from 15 residues.